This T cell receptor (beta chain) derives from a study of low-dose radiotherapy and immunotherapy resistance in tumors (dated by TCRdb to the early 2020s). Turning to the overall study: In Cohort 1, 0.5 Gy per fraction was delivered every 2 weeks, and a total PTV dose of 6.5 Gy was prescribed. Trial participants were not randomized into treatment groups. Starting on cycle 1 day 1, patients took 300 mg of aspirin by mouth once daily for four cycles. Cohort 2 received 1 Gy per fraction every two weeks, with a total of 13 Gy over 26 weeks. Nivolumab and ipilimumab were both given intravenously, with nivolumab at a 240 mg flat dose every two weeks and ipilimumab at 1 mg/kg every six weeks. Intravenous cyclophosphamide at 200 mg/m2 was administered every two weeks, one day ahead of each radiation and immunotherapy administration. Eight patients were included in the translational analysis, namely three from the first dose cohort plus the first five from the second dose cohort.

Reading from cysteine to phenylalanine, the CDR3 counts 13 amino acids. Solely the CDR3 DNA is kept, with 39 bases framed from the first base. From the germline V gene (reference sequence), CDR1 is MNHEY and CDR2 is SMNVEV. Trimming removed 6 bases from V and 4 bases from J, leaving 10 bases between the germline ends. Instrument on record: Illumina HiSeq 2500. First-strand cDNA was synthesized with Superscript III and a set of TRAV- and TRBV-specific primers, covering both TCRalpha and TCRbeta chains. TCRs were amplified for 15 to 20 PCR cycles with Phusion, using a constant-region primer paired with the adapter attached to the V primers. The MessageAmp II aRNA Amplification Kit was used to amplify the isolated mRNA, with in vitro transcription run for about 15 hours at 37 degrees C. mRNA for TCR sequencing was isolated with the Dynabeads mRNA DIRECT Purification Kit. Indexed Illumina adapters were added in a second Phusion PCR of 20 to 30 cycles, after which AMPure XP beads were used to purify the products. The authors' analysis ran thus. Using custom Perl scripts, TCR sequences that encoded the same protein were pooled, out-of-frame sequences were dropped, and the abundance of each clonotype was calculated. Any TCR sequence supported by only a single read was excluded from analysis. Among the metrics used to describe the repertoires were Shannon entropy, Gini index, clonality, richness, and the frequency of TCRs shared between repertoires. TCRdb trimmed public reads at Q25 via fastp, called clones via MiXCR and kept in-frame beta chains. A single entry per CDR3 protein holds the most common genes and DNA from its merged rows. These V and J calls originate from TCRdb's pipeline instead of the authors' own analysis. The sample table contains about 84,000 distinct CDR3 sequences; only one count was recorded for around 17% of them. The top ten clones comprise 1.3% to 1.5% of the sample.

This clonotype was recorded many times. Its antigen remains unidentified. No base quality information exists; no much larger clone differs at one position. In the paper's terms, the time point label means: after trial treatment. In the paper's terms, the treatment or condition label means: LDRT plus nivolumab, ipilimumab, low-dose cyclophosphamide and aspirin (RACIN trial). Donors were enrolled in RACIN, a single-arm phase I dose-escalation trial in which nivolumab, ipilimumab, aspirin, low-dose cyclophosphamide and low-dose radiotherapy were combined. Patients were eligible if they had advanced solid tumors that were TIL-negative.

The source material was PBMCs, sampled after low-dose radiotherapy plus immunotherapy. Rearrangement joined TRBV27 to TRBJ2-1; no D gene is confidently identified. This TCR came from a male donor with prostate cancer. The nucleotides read TGTGCCAGCAGCCGTCTAGAATACAATGAGCAGTTCTTC. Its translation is CASSRLEYNEQFF.